This T cell receptor beta chain was identified in a study of blood T cell repertoires in COVID-19. Overall study: Donors in the United States, Italy and Spain gave samples during acute or convalescent COVID-19.

Germline loops: CDR1 KGHDR, CDR2 SFDVKD. The V gene end was trimmed by 1 base and the J gene end by 10 bases; junction bases not matched to a gene: 10. The CDR3 length is 15 residues. Authors' methods: Estimated nucleated cell counts came from reference gene primer amplification. Profiling relied on immunoSEQ multiplex PCR, and the TCRdb table lists in-frame clones only, not all of them. That table gives V, J and clone size, and the DNA gave D and trimming. The sample contains about 120,000 clones, 82% of which appear only once. Sequenced: peripheral blood. The chain couples TRBV24-1 to TRBJ1-2; 8 bases are a match to TRBD1. This TCR came from a woman in her 70s with acute or convalescent COVID-19. The CDR3 DNA is TGTGCCACCAGTGATTTAGGGACAGGCCTGGGGGTCTACACCTTC. It specifies CATSDLGTGLGVYTF.